These 11 T cell receptor beta chains share one sample of origin, sequenced in a study of T cell responses to AZD1222 COVID-19 vaccine. Repertoires were generated with immunoSEQ multiplex PCR, while TCRdb's copy carries only in-frame clones and drops some. Of about 70,000 clones in the sample, about 83% were seen once. Sequencing was performed on peripheral blood, taken on day 0 of AZD1222 vaccination. All receptors derive from an adult in good health.

The V and J genes are TRBV4-2 and TRBJ2-5, with D perhaps being TRBD1 or TRBD2 (6 bases each). CDR1 is LGHNA and CDR2 is YNFKEQ in the germline V gene. Trimming shortened V by 4 bases and J by 5 bases, and 29 bases separated the two germline ends. The CDR3 contains 19 residues. The CDR3 sequence is CASSLKYGAQGGGVETQYF. As DNA, the CDR3 is TGTGCCAGCAGCCTCAAGTACGGGGCCCAAGGGGGAGGTGTGGAGACCCAGTACTTC.

The rearrangement links TRBV5-5 to TRBJ1-2, with D tentatively TRBD1 (5 bases). Trimming cost V 0 bases and J 2 bases, with 8 bases left between them. This CDR3 region has 14 residues. CDR1 is SGHKS and CDR2 is YYEKEE in the germline V gene (reference sequence). The DNA of the CDR3 is TGTGCCAGCAGCTTGGGATGGGGGAACTATGGCTACACCTTC. Translating gives CASSLGWGNYGYTF.

V and J are TRBV7-2 and TRBJ2-2; TRBD1 agrees at 8 bases. The germline CDR1 and CDR2 sequences are SGHTA and FQGNSA. V was clipped by 4 bases and J by 4 bases; unmatched bases: 8. The CDR3 has 16 amino acids. The CDR3 DNA reads TGTGCCAGCAGCTCATCGGGACAGGCGAGCACCGGGGAGCTGTTTTTT. Protein sequence: CASSSSGQASTGELFF.

Comments on this clone: This sample also contains other DNA sequences that code for the same CDR3. The rearrangement links TRBV7-9 to TRBJ2-5; TRBD2 agrees at 9 bases. This CDR3 contains 16 residues. After removal of 1 base from V and 2 bases from J, the junction contained 5 bases not matched to a gene. Germline-derived CDR1 and CDR2 are SEHNR and FQNEAQ (reference sequence). The CDR3 nucleotides are TGTGCCAGCAGCTTAGATCTAGCGGGGCGACAAGAGACCCAGTACTTC. Protein sequence: CASSLDLAGRQETQYF.

This chain connects TRBV6-5 to TRBJ1-5, with D unclear. The CDR3 spans 13 residues. CDR1 MNHEY and CDR2 SVGAGI come from the germline V gene. V lost 2 bases, J lost 2 bases, and 4 bases lay in between. The CDR3 loop is CASSYDGNQPQHF. The CDR3 DNA follows: TGTGCCAGCAGTTACGACGGCAATCAGCCCCAGCATTTT.

This clone turned up a few times. The CDR3 region is CASSGGWEAFF. As DNA, the CDR3 is TGTGCCAGCAGTGGTGGTTGGGAAGCTTTCTTT. The chain recombines TRBV2 with TRBJ1-1; no firm D call. CDR3 length: 11 amino acids. V lost 4 bases, J lost 8 bases, and 8 bases lay in between. Germline CDR1 is SNHLY and CDR2 is FYNNEI.

This clone was seen only once. Written as DNA, the CDR3 is TGTGCCTGGAGTTTTTACTCTGGAAACACCATATATTTT. Amino acid sequence: CAWSFYSGNTIYF. This chain uses TRBV30 with TRBJ1-3, with D unclear. This CDR3 has 13 amino acids. Per the germline V gene, CDR1 is GTSNPN and CDR2 is SVGIG (reference sequence). Trimming stripped 2 bases from V and 0 bases from J, with 5 bases between.

This clone was seen more than once but under ten times. The rearrangement links TRBV3-1 (or the pseudogene TRBV3-2) to TRBJ1-2; D is perhaps TRBD1 (5 bases). CDR3 length equals 18 residues. Trimming stripped 7 bases from V and 0 bases from J, with 24 bases between. From germline, CDR1 is LGHDT and CDR2 YNNKEL (reference sequence). This chain's CDR3 is CASTKGLGTRSSNYGYTF. In DNA form, the CDR3 reads TGTGCCAGCACCAAGGGGCTGGGAACACGGTCCTCTAACTATGGCTACACCTTC.

This clone was observed a single time. This chain uses TRBV10-1 with TRBJ1-5; no clear D. Germline V gene lookup returns CDR1 WNHNN and CDR2 SYGVQD (reference sequence). CDR3 size: 11 residues. Between the trimmed V and J ends, which lost 7 bases and 4 bases, there was a span of 5 bases. In DNA form, the CDR3 reads TGCGCCAGCAAGAAAAATCAGCCCCAGCATTTT. Translating gives CASKKNQPQHF.

This clone was counted between two and nine times. This chain connects TRBV3-1 (or the pseudogene TRBV3-2) to TRBJ1-4; D possibly corresponds to TRBD1 (5 bases). Trimming cost V 2 bases and J 3 bases, with 13 bases left between them. The CDR3 runs to 16 residues. Germline-derived CDR1 and CDR2 are LGHDT and YNNKEL (reference sequence). The CDR3 coding sequence is TGTGCCAGCAGCCAATTTGAGGGGATCGCTAATGAAAAACTGTTTTTT. It codes for CASSQFEGIANEKLFF.

This chain uses TRBV18 with TRBJ1-2; possible D gene TRBD1, 6 bases. This CDR3 is built from 15 residues. Per germline, CDR1 KGHSH and CDR2 LQKENI. Trimming pared 6 bases from V and 5 bases from J, leaving 19 bases between. In DNA form, the CDR3 reads TGTGCCAGCTCCCCCCAAACTCGGGACACTTATGGCTACACCTTC. This codes for CASSPQTRDTYGYTF.